This T cell receptor beta chain was observed in a study of blood T cell repertoires in COVID-19. Overall study context: Sources were T cells, B-cell-depleted T cells, or PBMCs; the material itself was cDNA or gDNA.

The cohort comprised adults aged about 18 to 90 years residing in under 30 US areas. Membership in each cohort depended on participant-reported clinical history. Before being deemed recovered, Cohort 3 donors had two negative PCRs, clearance, or symptom resolution. CDR1 is SGHRS, CDR2 YFSETQ, per germline. The V segment lost 4 bases and the J segment 4 bases; nucleotides outside the gene matches: 4. This CDR3 has 14 amino acids. The repertoire was sequenced with immunoSEQ multiplex PCR; TCRdb's copy has only in-frame clones and lacks some. This sample yields 250,000 to 300,000 clones, of which about nine tenths are seen a single time; around 1.7% belongs to the top ten.

The TCR sequence derives from a woman in her thirties or forties who had recovered from COVID-19. This sequence joins TRBV5-1 and TRBJ1-1; 10 bases align to TRBD1. Sequenced material: PBMCs or T cells enriched from blood (not recorded which). The CDR3 loop is CASSPTGGSTEAFF. The CDR3 DNA sequence: TGCGCCAGCAGCCCGACAGGGGGCTCCACTGAAGCTTTCTTT.